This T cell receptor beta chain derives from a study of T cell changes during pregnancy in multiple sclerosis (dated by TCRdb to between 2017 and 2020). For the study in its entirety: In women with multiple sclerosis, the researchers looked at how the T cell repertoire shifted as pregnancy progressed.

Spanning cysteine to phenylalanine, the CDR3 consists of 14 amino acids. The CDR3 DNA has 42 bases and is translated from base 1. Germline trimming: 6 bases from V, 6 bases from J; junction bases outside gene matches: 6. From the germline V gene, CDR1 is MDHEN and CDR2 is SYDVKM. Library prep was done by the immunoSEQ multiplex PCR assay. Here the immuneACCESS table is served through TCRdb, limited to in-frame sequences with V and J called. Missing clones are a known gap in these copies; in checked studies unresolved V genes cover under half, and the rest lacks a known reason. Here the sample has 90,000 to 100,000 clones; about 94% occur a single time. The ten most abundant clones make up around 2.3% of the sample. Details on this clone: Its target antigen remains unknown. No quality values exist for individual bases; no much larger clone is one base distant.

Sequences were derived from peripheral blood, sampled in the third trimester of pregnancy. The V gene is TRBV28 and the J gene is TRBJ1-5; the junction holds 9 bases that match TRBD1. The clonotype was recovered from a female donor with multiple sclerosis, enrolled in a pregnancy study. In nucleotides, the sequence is TGTGCCAGCAGGCCGACAGGGGGAGGTCAGCCCCAGCATTTT. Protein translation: CASRPTGGGQPQHF.